This note documents a single TCR beta chain sequence. Its antigen remains unidentified. The data were produced by immunoSEQ multiplex PCR, yet TCRdb's version contains in-frame clones alone and is incomplete. The sample lists about 44,000 clones, less than 95% occurring once. This sample was taken from a study of T cell clonotyping in hematopoietic cell transplantation. Germline CDR1 is LNHDA and CDR2 is SQIVND (reference sequence). This CDR3 is built from 14 residues. Trimming took 4 bases from V and 0 from J, leaving 7 bases between them. Study results and limitations: At the given depth, recipient repertoires were over 97% de novo clonotypes.

The specimen was peripheral blood mononuclear cells. This chain links TRBV19 with TRBJ2-1, with a possible D match to TRBD2 (6 bases). This TCR came from a woman aged 50 to 65 in good health. Some clones in this sample may be carry-over from other donors' samples. CDR3: CASSRRGSYNEQFF. For the CDR3, the DNA is TGTGCCAGTAGTAGGCGGGGCTCCTACAATGAGCAGTTCTTC.